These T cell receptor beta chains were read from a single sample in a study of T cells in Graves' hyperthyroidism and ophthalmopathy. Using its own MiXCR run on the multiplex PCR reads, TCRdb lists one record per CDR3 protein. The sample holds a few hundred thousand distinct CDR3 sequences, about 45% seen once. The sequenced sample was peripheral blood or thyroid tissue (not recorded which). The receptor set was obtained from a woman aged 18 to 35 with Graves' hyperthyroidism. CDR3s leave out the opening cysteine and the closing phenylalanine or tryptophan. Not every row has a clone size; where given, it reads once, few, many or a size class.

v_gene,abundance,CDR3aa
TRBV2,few,ASSLSPGQTQY
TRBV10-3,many,ATTDGETQY
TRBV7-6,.,ASSLGTASSYEQY
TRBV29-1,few,SPRGETQH
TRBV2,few,ASRTWETQY
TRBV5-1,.,ASSNVYEQY
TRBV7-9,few,ASSPRGNYNSPLH
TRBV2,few,ASSESFHGYT
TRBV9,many,ASSTSVGVQETQY
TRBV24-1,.,ATSDHHPRPGGETGELF
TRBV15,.,ATKFGGRGKNTGELF
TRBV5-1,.,ASSLEPSPSGNTIY
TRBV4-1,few,ASSNDRGYEQY
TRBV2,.,ATSDLGEGNQPQH
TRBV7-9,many,ASTQQSITEAF
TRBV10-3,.,AISDGGIARGANVLT
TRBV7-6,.,ASSSPRTQETQY
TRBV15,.,ATSSGGWLDGNT
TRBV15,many,ATYDTGELF
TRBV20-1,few,SARGSGRGY
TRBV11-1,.,ASSLHLVLGQSYEQY
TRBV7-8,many,ASSLVDSGTEAF
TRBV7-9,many,ASSRTGEGSYGYT
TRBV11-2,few,ATLSGQSTTNEKLF